This entry features one T cell receptor (beta chain) sequence. As yet, its antigen is unknown. Other DNA sequences in this sample translate to the same CDR3. The sample comes from a study of cytomegalovirus exposure and HLA in healthy donors. Overall study: One earlier analysis, a look at 200 million or so T cells, found fewer than 140 million unique TCR beta sequences.

PCR employed 60 Vbeta and 13 Jbeta primers. TCRdb keeps only in-frame clones here, not all; method: immunoSEQ multiplex PCR. Of around 170,000 clones listed, 60% to 85% are singletons. General study findings and limits: In a later analysis, the majority of CMV-associated beta chains seemingly showed HLA restriction.

Sequencing was performed on PBMCs. The receptor was isolated from a man aged 35-49 years in good health and CMV-seronegative.

This chain's CDR3 is CASSPETGVYEQYF. The CDR3 nucleotides read TGTGCCAGCTCACCGGAGACAGGGGTCTACGAGCAGTACTTC. The chain carries TRBV18 and TRBJ2-7; 8 nucleotides agree with TRBD1. CDR3 length: 14 residues. Trimming cost V 3 bases and J 3 bases; bases outside gene matches: 4. In germline, CDR1 is KGHSH, CDR2 LQKENI.